The entry below gives a single TCR beta chain sequence along with its context. This sample was included in a study of shared T cell receptors in the human thymus. Libraries were prepared by immunoSEQ multiplex PCR; TCRdb keeps only in-frame clonotypes and omits some of them. Of some 400,000 clones in the sample, 95% were seen once. V shed 7 bases and J 8 bases; nucleotides not matched to a gene: 27. Germline CDR1 and CDR2: MNHEY and SMNVEV (reference sequence). The CDR3 sequence is 20 residues long. The receptor was derived from a human donor. The chain links TRBV27 to TRBJ2-1, with 9 nucleotides matching TRBD2. Sequencing was performed on thymocytes. The CDR3 nucleotides read TGTGCCAGCACCAGGGGCCTCTGGCGGGAGGGCCTATTTTTGTGCGATGAGCAGTTCTTC. This translates into CASTRGLWREGLFLCDEQFF.